The 8 T cell receptor beta chains given below trace back to one sample, sequenced in a study of blood T cell repertoires in COVID-19 (dated by TCRdb to 2020 to 2022). Library construction relied on the immunoSEQ multiplex PCR assay. This immuneACCESS table, as held by TCRdb, lists in-frame sequences with V and J called but not all clones. Of the missing ones, under half trace to an unresolved V gene in checked studies; the others have no known cause. This sample gives approximately 70,000 clones in total; around 80% of them show up just once. The ten largest clones take up approximately 2.4% of the sample. The sample consisted of peripheral blood. Receptor source: an elderly man with active or convalescent COVID-19.

The J gene is TRBJ2-1, the V gene TRBV29-1; 13 bases fit TRBD2. V trimming: 4 bases; J trimming: 7 bases; junction bases outside the gene matches: 4. This CDR3 is built from 14 residues. CDR1 is SQVTM and CDR2 is ANQGSEA in the germline V gene. Here the CDR3 reads CSVVGLAGVNEQFF. As DNA, the CDR3 is TGCAGCGTTGTAGGACTAGCGGGAGTGAATGAGCAGTTCTTC.

The gene calls are TRBV18 and TRBJ2-5; 10 bases fit TRBD2. From germline, CDR1 is KGHSH and CDR2 LQKENI. The V and J ends lost 0 bases and 1 base, in that order; junction bases with no gene match: 5. This CDR3 has 17 residues. The CDR3 DNA reads as TGTGCCAGCTCACCACCGAAGCTAGCGGGGGCCCAAGAGACCCAGTACTTC. It encodes CASSPPKLAGAQETQYF.

The chain is built from TRBV20-1 and TRBJ2-5; possible D gene TRBD1, 5 bases. V shed 6 bases and J shed 5 bases, with 10 bases lying between them. The germline gives CDR1 DFQATT, CDR2 SNEGSKA (reference sequence). There are 11 residues in the CDR3. The CDR3 spells CSAMAGETQYF. The CDR3 DNA reads TGCAGTGCCATGGCAGGGGAGACCCAGTACTTC.

V is TRBV2 and J is TRBJ2-3; no firm D call. Per the germline V gene, CDR1 is SNHLY and CDR2 is FYNNEI. This CDR3 is 15 amino acids long. The V and J ends lost 1 base and 0 bases respectively, with 8 bases between them. The CDR3 DNA is TGTGCCAGCAGTGAAGTTTTGCAGAGCACAGATACGCAGTATTTT. As protein: CASSEVLQSTDTQYF.

The chain is built from TRBV7-8 and TRBJ2-5, with TRBD1 matching over 7 bases. CDR1 is SGHVS and CDR2 is FQNEAQ in the germline V gene. Trimming took 5 bases from V and 5 from J; bases not matched to a gene: 5. The CDR3 covers 13 residues. The CDR3 DNA sequence: TGTGCCAGCAGCATAGACAGGGTTGAGACCCAGTACTTC. Residues: CASSIDRVETQYF.

CDR3 amino acids: CASSLGTGDTGELFF. CDR3 in DNA: TGTGCCAGCAGCCTAGGGACAGGGGACACCGGGGAGCTGTTTTTT. V usage is TRBV7-2 and J usage is TRBJ2-2; 10 bases agree with TRBD1. The trim removed 5 bases at V and 3 bases at J, leaving 3 bases unmatched. Germline CDR1 SGHTA, CDR2 FQGNSA. The CDR3 loop spans 15 amino acids.

The gene calls are TRBV2 and TRBJ2-1; weak D call: TRBD1 (5 bases). The V gene lost 8 bases and the J gene lost 5 bases, with 13 bases spanning the gap. The CDR3 extends over 13 amino acids. Per the germline V gene, CDR1 is SNHLY and CDR2 is FYNNEI. The CDR3 sequence: CASLTVRHNEQFF. The CDR3 DNA reads as TGTGCCAGCCTGACAGTGAGGCACAATGAGCAGTTCTTC.

The V gene is TRBV19, the J gene TRBJ1-2; D is uncertain. Germline CDR1 and CDR2: LNHDA and SQIVND (reference sequence). V shed 3 bases and J shed 5 bases, with 10 bases lying between them. The CDR3 has 13 amino acids. The chain's CDR3 is CASSIDGSYGYTF. CDR3 sequence (DNA): TGTGCCAGTAGTATTGACGGGTCATATGGCTACACCTTC.